Below, one T cell receptor (beta chain) is given with its context. Its cognate antigen has yet to be identified. No base-level quality is on record; no much larger clone is a single base apart. From cysteine to phenylalanine, the CDR3 is 13 amino acids long. The DNA shown is the 39-base CDR3, in frame from base 1. V is pruned by 5 bases and J by 7 bases, leaving 6 bases of the junction without a gene match. The data stem from a study of regulatory T cells in long-lasting Graves disease (dated by TCRdb to the early 2020s). At the level of the whole study: To count as having persistent Graves' disease, a patient had to have received antithyroid drug treatment for over 5 years with TSH receptor autoantibodies remaining persistently positive. A total of 35 or so samples were covered by TCR sequencing, comprising around 13 persistent and around 20 newly diagnosed Graves' disease patients. The study took place in China and was registered as a clinical trial. Antithyroid drugs had been taken for approximately 10 years on average by persistent Graves' disease patients in the clinical cohort. Persistent Graves' disease patients were compared with newly diagnosed Graves' disease patients by peripheral blood TCR sequencing and RNA sequencing.

Receptor amplification or capture employed multiplex PCR. Sequencing was carried out with an Illumina HiSeq 4000. CDR3 regions were amplified by Arm-PCR with iRepertoire HTBI primers to construct TCR beta libraries. Gel purification was performed on PCR products prior to sequencing. For the original study's pipeline: A total of around 66 TRBV and some 15 TRBJ segments were identified across samples and were used for gene usage analysis of CDR3 amino acid clonotypes. COPE and FqMerger were used to merge filtered high-quality paired reads into contigs. BLAST was used to align contigs to the IMGT TRBV, TRBD and TRBJ reference genes, and CDR3 was defined following IMGT. Highly expanded clones were defined as clonotypes with a frequency above 0.1%. Shannon entropy was used to measure repertoire diversity, and the Gini coefficient was used to measure V-J evenness. A clonotype was considered public if more than one individual shared it. TCRdb reworked the public reads: Q25 trimming with fastp, MiXCR clone assembly, productive beta chains retained. Duplicate CDR3 protein sequences are folded into a single record with the most common DNA and genes. TCRdb, not the authors, supplied the V and J calls. The table for this sample lists hundreds of thousands of distinct CDR3 sequences; less than 25% of them were counted only once. The ten largest clones represent 7% to 9.5% of the sample.

The time point tag for this specimen amounts to: persistent/refractory GD, antithyroid drugs over 5 years with positive TRAb. RNA was extracted from PBMCs in TRIzol for both TCR sequencing and RNA sequencing. The diagnosis of Graves' disease was made according to American Thyroid Association guidelines. The patients came from an endocrinology department in Xi'an, China. Each patient gave around 9 milliliters of peripheral blood, collected in an EDTA anticoagulant tube. Ficoll Paque Plus density gradient separation was used to isolate PBMCs, and no further T cell sorting was done. An Agilent 2100 Bioanalyzer and agarose gel were used to check RNA quality, and a NanoDrop 2000 was used to measure RNA concentration. What the study reported, not specific to this receptor: Patients with persistent disease shared more public clonotypes (fewer than 3,000) than newly diagnosed patients did (966). Compared with newly diagnosed patients, persistent Graves' disease patients had lower TCR Shannon entropy and fewer highly expanded clones, which suggests clonal expansion. The authors noted that the small sample size was a limitation that may lower accuracy. The study examined only peripheral blood because the primary lesion, thyroid tissue, could not be accessed. Sequencing and analysis were restricted to the TCR beta chain. Preferential use of TRBV28, TRBJ1-2 and TRBJ2-5 was observed in persistent disease, whereas TRBV20-1 and TRBJ2-1 were favored in newly diagnosed disease.

The material sequenced was peripheral blood mononuclear cells (PBMCs), taken when the disease was refractory, from a patient treated with antithyroid drugs. The sequence is built from TRBV12-3 or TRBV12-4 and TRBJ2-3, with TRBD1 identical over 7 junction bases. The TCR comes from a female donor with Graves disease. CDR3 reads: CASSADRANTQYF. The nucleotide sequence reads TGTGCCAGCAGTGCCGACAGGGCGAATACGCAGTATTTT.